A selection of T cell receptor beta chains follows, all from one sample in a study of neoadjuvant nivolumab and ipilimumab in lung cancer. Generated by immunoSEQ multiplex PCR, the TCRdb table keeps only in-frame clones and is missing some. The table shows 8,000 to 10,000 clones, with 60% to 80% occurring only once. The sequencing here drew on tumor tissue, taken after neoadjuvant nivolumab, alone or with ipilimumab, at or shortly before surgery. The receptors were gathered from an adult with non-small cell lung cancer. Each CDR3 is given with its conserved first and last residue. The D gene is left open where the match is weak. Clone size appears in some rows only: once, few, many, or a class for an expanded clone.

>TRBV6-5|TRBD1|-|TRBJ2-7
CASRGWTGPGEQYF
TGTGCCAGCAGGGGGTGGACAGGTCCGGGCGAGCAGTACTTC
>TRBV18|-|-|TRBJ2-7
CASSPRQGTYEQYF
TGTGCCAGCTCACCACGGCAGGGGACCTACGAGCAGTACTTC
>TRBV5-4|-|-|TRBJ2-5
CASSWEHQETQYF
TGTGCCAGCAGCTGGGAGCACCAAGAGACCCAGTACTTC
>TRBV27|-|few|TRBJ1-5
CASSLSLRGDGQPQHF
TGTGCCAGCAGTTTATCGCTCAGGGGAGACGGTCAGCCCCAGCATTTT
>TRBV5-1|TRBD2|-|TRBJ2-1
CASSLGAGAPYNEQFF
TGCGCCAGCAGCTTGGGAGCGGGAGCCCCCTACAATGAGCAGTTCTTC
>TRBV5-1|TRBD2|few|TRBJ2-1
CASSLVLAGAYNEQFF
TGCGCCAGCAGCTTGGTTCTAGCGGGGGCTTACAATGAGCAGTTCTTC
>TRBV7-9|TRBD1|-|TRBJ2-1
CASSTKRTGFNEQFF
TGTGCCAGCAGCACAAAAAGGACAGGGTTCAATGAGCAGTTCTTC
>TRBV5-1|-|once|TRBJ2-3
CASSLGGYTDTQYF
TGCGCCAGCAGCTTAGGGGGATACACAGATACGCAGTATTTT
>TRBV5-4|TRBD2|-|TRBJ2-2
CASRVGLAGGNTGELFF
TGTGCCAGCAGGGTGGGACTAGCGGGAGGGAACACCGGGGAGCTGTTTTTT
>TRBV28|-|-|TRBJ2-5
CASSFQHGTQYF
TGTGCCAGCAGTTTTCAGCACGGGACCCAGTACTTC
>TRBV15|-|-|TRBJ1-5
CATSERRTGNQPQHF
TGTGCCACCAGCGAAAGACGGACGGGGAATCAGCCCCAGCATTTT
>TRBV11-2|TRBD1|-|TRBJ1-1
CASSFDRGDTEAFF
TGTGCCAGCAGCTTCGACAGGGGAGATACTGAAGCTTTCTTT
>TRBV10-2|-|-|TRBJ2-2
CASSARLAGELFF
TGCGCCAGCAGTGCGAGGCTAGCCGGGGAGCTGTTTTTT
>TRBV18|-|-|TRBJ1-5
CASSPGQDIQPQHF
TGTGCCAGCTCACCGGGGCAAGACATCCAGCCCCAGCATTTT
>TRBV5-6|TRBD2|-|TRBJ2-3
CASSLGVAGVVVDTQYF
TGTGCCAGCAGCTTGGGAGTGGCGGGAGTCGTTGTAGATACGCAGTATTTT
>TRBV6-1|-|few|TRBJ2-7
CASSDYSGDWYEQYF
TGTGCCAGCAGTGACTACAGCGGAGATTGGTACGAGCAGTACTTC
>TRBV19|-|-|TRBJ2-1
CASRVDGNSYNEQFF
TGTGCCAGTAGAGTCGACGGTAACTCCTACAATGAGCAGTTCTTC
>TRBV5-4|-|-|TRBJ2-4
CASSSPRETAKNIQYF
TGTGCCAGCAGCTCCCCGAGGGAGACGGCCAAAAACATTCAGTACTTC
>TRBV11-2|-|-|TRBJ1-2
CASSQRNGVYYGYTF
TGTGCCAGCAGCCAGCGAAATGGGGTGTACTATGGCTACACCTTC
>TRBV30|-|-|TRBJ1-1
CASMRGLNTEAFF
TGTGCCTCTATGCGGGGCTTGAACACTGAAGCTTTCTTT
>TRBV5-6|-|-|TRBJ2-3
CASSPVVEDTQYF
TGTGCCAGCAGCCCGGTAGTCGAAGATACGCAGTATTTT
>TRBV4-1|TRBD1|few|TRBJ2-5
CASSLQGMAETQYF
TGCGCCAGCAGCCTACAGGGGATGGCAGAGACCCAGTACTTC
>TRBV7-3|-|few|TRBJ2-7
CASSSHKDYEQYF
TGTGCCAGCAGCTCCCACAAGGATTACGAGCAGTACTTC
>TRBV20-1|-|-|TRBJ2-7
CSAIQFYEQYF
TGCAGTGCCATACAGTTCTACGAGCAGTACTTC
>TRBV18|TRBD2|few|TRBJ2-2
CASPVSSGRSTGELFF
TGTGCCAGCCCGGTTTCTAGCGGGAGGAGCACCGGGGAGCTGTTTTTT
>TRBV30|TRBD2|-|TRBJ2-3
CAWSVLAGGPHTQYF
TGTGCCTGGAGTGTACTGGCGGGAGGGCCCCATACGCAGTATTTT
>TRBV27|TRBD1|few|TRBJ2-5
CASSLRGRGETQYF
TGTGCCAGCAGTTTAAGGGGGCGCGGGGAGACCCAGTACTTC
>TRBV28|-|-|TRBJ1-2
CASSRLGYTF
TGTGCCAGCAGTCGACTCGGCTACACCTTC
>TRBV5-4|-|-|TRBJ2-7
CASSSVVFDEQYF
TGTGCCAGCAGCTCCGTAGTGTTCGACGAGCAGTACTTC
>TRBV21-1|-|-|TRBJ2-3
CASSKSSGRADTQYF
TGTGCCAGCAGCAAGTCTAGCGGGAGGGCCGATACGCAGTATTTT
>TRBV5-4|TRBD1|-|TRBJ1-4
CASSRQGEGEKLFF
TGTGCCAGCAGCCGACAGGGGGAGGGTGAAAAACTGTTTTTT